A selection of T cell receptor beta chains follows, all from one sample in a study of OX40 agonist ivuxolimab in advanced cancers. TCRdb keeps only in-frame clones here, not all; method: immunoSEQ multiplex PCR. The repertoire holds fewer than 20,000 clones, with 70% to 80% as singletons. The sample consisted of CD4+ or CD8+ T cells sorted from blood, taken in a trial of the OX40 agonist ivuxolimab. All receptors derive from an adult with an advanced solid tumor such as melanoma, head and neck, liver or kidney cancer. Each CDR3 is given with its conserved first and last residue. The D gene is left open where the match is weak. Where a row states a size, it is once, few, many or the class of an expanded clone; other rows omit it.

-,-,TRBJ2-2,TRBV2,CASSSKRSTGELFF,TGTGCCAGCTCCTCGAAGCGGAGCACCGGGGAGCTGTTTTTT
-,TRBD1,TRBJ2-5,TRBV19,CASSMPGQGQETQYF,TGTGCCAGTAGTATGCCGGGACAGGGACAAGAGACCCAGTACTTC
-,-,TRBJ2-2,TRBV11-3,CASSLYSRSTGELFF,TGTGCCAGCAGCTTATACTCTCGATCAACCGGGGAGCTGTTTTTT
-,-,TRBJ1-1,TRBV5-6,CASSRKPSTEAFF,TGTGCCAGCAGCCGGAAACCTTCCACTGAAGCTTTCTTT
-,-,TRBJ2-1,TRBV4-2,CASSQERATYNEQFF,TGTGCCAGCAGCCAAGAGCGGGCCACCTACAATGAGCAGTTCTTC
few,TRBD1,TRBJ1-5,TRBV25-1,CASSETGVQPQHF,TGTGCCAGCAGTGAAACAGGGGTACAGCCCCAGCATTTT
medium-sized,-,TRBJ1-2,TRBV6-1,CASSERTPRTYGYTF,TGTGCCAGCAGTGAACGGACTCCCCGGACCTATGGCTACACCTTC
medium-sized,-,TRBJ1-5,TRBV9,CASGPPNQPQHF,TGTGCCAGCGGTCCCCCAAATCAGCCCCAGCATTTT
few,-,TRBJ2-1,TRBV5-8,CASSLLGDEQFF,TGTGCCAGCAGCTTGCTCGGGGATGAGCAGTTCTTC
-,-,TRBJ1-2,TRBV6-5,CASSPLSRNYGYTF,TGTGCCAGCAGCCCACTGTCCCGGAACTATGGCTACACCTTC
-,TRBD1,TRBJ1-2,TRBV28,CTSGTGFGGYTF,TGTACCTCCGGGACAGGGTTCGGTGGCTACACCTTC
-,-,TRBJ2-7,TRBV5-1,CASSLPKTQGDAYEQYF,TGCGCCAGCAGCTTACCCAAGACGCAGGGTGATGCGTACGAGCAGTACTTC
-,TRBD1,TRBJ2-2,TRBV9,CASSVGQGVGELFF,TGTGCCAGCAGCGTAGGACAGGGCGTCGGGGAGCTGTTTTTT
-,TRBD1,TRBJ1-1,TRBV7-9,CASSPGTAEAFF,TGTGCCAGCAGCCCGGGGACAGCCGAAGCTTTCTTT
-,-,TRBJ1-3,TRBV7-7,CASSLSGVGNTIYF,TGTGCCAGCAGCTTATCAGGGGTTGGAAACACCATATATTTT
-,-,TRBJ1-2,TRBV5-1,CASSRGRDYGYTF,TGCGCCAGCAGCCGAGGCAGGGACTATGGCTACACCTTC
few,-,TRBJ1-3,TRBV14,CASSPHWGGGNTIYF,TGTGCCAGCAGCCCCCATTGGGGGGGTGGAAACACCATATATTTT
-,-,TRBJ2-1,TRBV5-4,CASSLGSVIYNEQFF,TGTGCCAGCAGCTTGGGCTCGGTGATCTACAATGAGCAGTTCTTC
-,TRBD2,TRBJ2-2,TRBV6-1,CASSGREGVSNTGELFF,TGTGCCAGCAGTGGAAGGGAGGGAGTTTCGAACACCGGGGAGCTGTTTTTT
few,TRBD1,TRBJ1-3,TRBV11-3,CASSVSARGPGNTIYF,TGTGCCAGCAGCGTTTCCGCCAGGGGGCCGGGAAACACCATATATTTT
medium-sized,TRBD1,TRBJ1-6,TRBV4-1,CASSQPLDRESPLHF,TGCGCCAGCAGCCAACCCTTAGACAGGGAGTCACCCCTCCACTTT
-,-,TRBJ2-7,TRBV4-2,CASSQGMGYEQYF,TGTGCCAGCAGCCAAGGAATGGGGTACGAGCAGTACTTC
once,-,TRBJ1-4,TRBV7-2,CASSLDAQGLEKLFF,TGTGCCAGCAGCTTAGATGCCCAGGGCTTAGAAAAACTGTTTTTT
-,-,TRBJ1-6,TRBV6-1,CASSEAETVSPLHF,TGTGCCAGCAGTGAAGCGGAGACAGTCTCACCCCTCCACTTT
once,-,TRBJ1-1,TRBV20-1,CAREHTEAFF,TGTGCTCGGGAGCACACTGAAGCTTTCTTT
once,TRBD1,TRBJ2-7,TRBV20-1,CSEDRGLEQYF,TGCAGTGAGGACAGGGGATTAGAGCAGTACTTC
-,-,TRBJ1-2,TRBV2,CASSDRRVGGGYTF,TGTGCCAGCAGTGATCGTCGAGTGGGCGGGGGCTACACCTTC
-,-,TRBJ2-2,TRBV10-3,CAISSRDPDTGELFF,TGTGCCATCAGTTCCCGGGACCCAGATACCGGGGAGCTGTTTTTT
-,TRBD2,TRBJ2-1,TRBV6-5,CASSYSRRGGSEQFF,TGTGCCAGCAGTTACTCGAGGCGGGGGGGCTCTGAGCAGTTCTTC
-,-,TRBJ2-1,TRBV10-3,CAIRGGSGNEQFF,TGTGCCATCAGGGGGGGATCGGGCAATGAGCAGTTCTTC
-,TRBD2,TRBJ2-1,TRBV6-5,CASSYSPSGKQFF,TGTGCCAGCAGTTACTCCCCCAGCGGGAAGCAGTTCTTC
once,-,TRBJ1-2,TRBV21-1,CASSKVRGQDGYTF,TGTGCCAGCAGCAAAGTAAGGGGGCAAGATGGCTACACCTTC
-,TRBD1,TRBJ1-1,TRBV5-1,CASSYRDSVLDTEAFF,TGCGCCAGCAGCTACCGGGACAGTGTATTGGACACTGAAGCTTTCTTT
-,-,TRBJ1-2,TRBV11-2,CASSLSTSYGYTF,TGTGCCAGCAGCTTGTCAACTTCCTATGGCTACACCTTC
-,-,TRBJ2-1,TRBV6-1,CASSRDTYNEQFF,TGTGCCAGCAGTAGGGACACCTACAATGAGCAGTTCTTC
-,TRBD2,TRBJ2-1,TRBV11-3,CASSSGTSGITFNEQFF,TGTGCCAGCAGCTCTGGGACTAGCGGGATAACTTTCAATGAGCAGTTCTTC
-,-,TRBJ2-5,TRBV2,CASSVVFGVGQETQYF,TGTGCCAGCAGTGTGGTTTTTGGGGTCGGGCAAGAGACCCAGTACTTC
-,-,TRBJ1-1,TRBV23-1,CASSQSANTEAFF,TGCGCCAGCAGTCAATCGGCGAACACTGAAGCTTTCTTT
-,-,TRBJ2-7,TRBV6-6,CASSQQAYEQYF,TGTGCCAGCAGCCAACAGGCCTACGAGCAGTACTTC
few,-,TRBJ2-1,TRBV5-6,CASSTPGGLYNEQFF,TGTGCCAGCAGCACGCCAGGGGGGTTATACAATGAGCAGTTCTTC